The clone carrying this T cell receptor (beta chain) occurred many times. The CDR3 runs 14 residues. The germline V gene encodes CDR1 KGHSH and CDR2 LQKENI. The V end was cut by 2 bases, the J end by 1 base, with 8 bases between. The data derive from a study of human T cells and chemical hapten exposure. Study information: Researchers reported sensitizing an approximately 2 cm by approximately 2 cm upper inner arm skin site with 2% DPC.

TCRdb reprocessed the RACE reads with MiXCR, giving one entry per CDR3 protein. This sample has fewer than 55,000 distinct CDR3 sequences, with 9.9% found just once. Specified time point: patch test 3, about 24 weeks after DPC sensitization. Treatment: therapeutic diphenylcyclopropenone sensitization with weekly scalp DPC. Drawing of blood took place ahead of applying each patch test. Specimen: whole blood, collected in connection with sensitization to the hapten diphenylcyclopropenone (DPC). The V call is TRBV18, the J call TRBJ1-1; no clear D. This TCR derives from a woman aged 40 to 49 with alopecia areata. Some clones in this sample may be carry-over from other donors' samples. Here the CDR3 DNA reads TGTGCCAGCTCACCATTAACGGAGAACACTGAAGCTTTCTTT. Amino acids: CASSPLTENTEAFF. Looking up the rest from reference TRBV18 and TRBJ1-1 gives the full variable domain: NAGVMQNPRHLVRRRGQEARLRCSPMKGHSHVYWYRQLPEEGLKFMVYLQKENIIDESGMPKERFSAEFPKEGPSILRIQQVVRGDSAAYFCASSPLTENTEAFFGQGTRLTVV.